Presented here are 12 T cell receptor beta chains from one specimen sequenced in a study of STAT3 mutations in large granular lymphocyte leukemia. Their antigens are not known. Data came from immunoSEQ multiplex PCR; TCRdb stores just in-frame clones and leaves some out. The repertoire holds 10,000 to 15,000 clones, roughly nine tenths seen once, with around 35% in the top ten. Study-wide results and caveats: In T-cell large granular lymphocyte leukemia, about half of patients showed multiple immunodominant subclonotypes.

Sequences were obtained from peripheral blood mononuclear cells. The receptors stem from a man aged 40-50 years with T-cell large granular lymphocyte leukemia. Some clones in this sample may be carry-over from other donors' samples.

The rearrangement uses TRBV7-9 and TRBJ2-7; the D is unclear. Germline values: CDR1 SEHNR, CDR2 FQNEAQ (reference sequence). V gave up 5 bases and J gave up 1 base, with 12 bases separating them. The CDR3 has 14 residues. Here the CDR3 reads CASSRTEVSYEQYF. The CDR3 DNA reads as TGTGCCAGCAGCCGGACGGAAGTGTCCTACGAGCAGTACTTC. The full variable domain, completed using reference TRBV7-9 and TRBJ2-7, is DTGVSQNPRHKITKRGQNVTFRCDPISEHNRLYWYRQTLGQGPEFLTYFQNEAQLEKSRLLSDRFSAERPKGSFSTLEIQRTEQGDSAMYLCASSRTEVSYEQYFGPGTRLTVT.

The CDR3 sequence: CATSRSHNTEAFF. CDR3 in DNA: TGTGCCACCAGCAGGAGCCATAACACTGAAGCTTTCTTT. The chain links TRBV15 to TRBJ1-1; D not resolved. Germline CDR1 and CDR2: LNHNV and YYDKDF (reference sequence). The V gene lost 3 bases and the J gene lost 2 bases, with 7 bases spanning the gap. CDR3 length: 13 residues.

The chain has TRBV7-9 and TRBJ2-3, with 12 nucleotides matching TRBD1. CDR3 size: 17 residues. V lost 3 bases to trimming and J lost 5 bases; unmatched junction nucleotides: 9. Germline-derived CDR1 and CDR2 are SEHNR and FQNEAQ (reference sequence). In DNA form, the CDR3 reads TGTGCCAGCAGCTTCACCCCGGGACAGGGGGCAGGAGATACGCAGTATTTT. Its protein is CASSFTPGQGAGDTQYF.

The V gene is TRBV7-9, the J gene TRBJ2-1; 10 nucleotides align to TRBD2. V gave up 2 bases and J gave up 10 bases; unmatched junction bases: 8. CDR1 is SEHNR, CDR2 FQNEAQ, per germline (reference sequence). This CDR3 is 15 amino acids long. This CDR3 is CASSLSGGGFEEQFF. CDR3 nucleotides: TGTGCCAGCAGCTTAAGCGGGGGGGGATTTGAGGAGCAGTTCTTC. The full variable domain, rest sourced from reference TRBV7-9 and TRBJ2-1, is DTGVSQNPRHKITKRGQNVTFRCDPISEHNRLYWYRQTLGQGPEFLTYFQNEAQLEKSRLLSDRFSAERPKGSFSTLEIQRTEQGDSAMYLCASSLSGGGFEEQFFGPGTRLTVL.

On this clone: The junction departs from the called germline gene at one end, perhaps through a read error. The chain carries TRBV7-6 and TRBJ2-7; TRBD1 matches at 8 bases. The CDR3 runs to 15 residues. From germline, CDR1 is SGHVS and CDR2 FNYEAQ. CDR3 sequence (DNA): TGTGCCAGCAGATTAGGACAGGGCCCTTCCTACGAGCAGTACTTC. Its translation: CASRLGQGPSYEQYF.

V gene TRBV5-1 combines with J gene TRBJ2-7; D might be TRBD1 or TRBD2, each matching 5 bases. V was pared by 0 bases and J by 2 bases, with 9 bases between. The CDR3 is 14 amino acids. Per germline, CDR1 SGHRS and CDR2 YFSETQ. The CDR3 reads CASSLARETYEQYF. CDR3 nucleotides: TGCGCCAGCAGCTTGGCCAGGGAGACCTACGAGCAGTACTTC.

V usage is TRBV19 and J usage is TRBJ2-4, with 8 positions matching TRBD1. This CDR3 has 16 residues. Per the germline V gene, CDR1 is LNHDA and CDR2 is SQIVND (reference sequence). After removal of 5 bases from V and 4 bases from J, the junction contained 10 bases not matched to a gene. The CDR3 here is CASSPGQGKPKNIQYF. The CDR3 coding sequence is TGTGCCAGTAGTCCAGGACAGGGAAAACCGAAAAACATTCAGTACTTC.

The V call is TRBV4-2, the J call TRBJ2-2; perhaps D is TRBD1 or TRBD2 (7 bases each). The CDR3 spans 18 residues. Germline CDR1 LGHNA, CDR2 YNFKEQ. V dropped 0 bases and J dropped 4 bases, with 18 bases sitting between them. CDR3 in DNA: TGTGCCAGCAGCCAAGAGGGAGGGGGGACAGACCTCACCGGGGAGCTGTTTTTT. It encodes CASSQEGGGTDLTGELFF.

The chain recombines TRBV5-1 with TRBJ2-1; unclear D gene. The CDR3 sequence is 14 residues long. V was clipped by 5 bases and J by 3 bases, with 12 bases between them. Germline V gives CDR1 SGHRS, CDR2 YFSETQ. CDR3 amino acids: CASSDAFHYNEQFF. DNA of the CDR3: TGCGCCAGCAGTGATGCCTTCCACTACAATGAGCAGTTCTTC.

This chain connects TRBV6-5 to TRBJ1-5; D ambiguous. Germline CDR1 and CDR2: MNHEY and SVGAGI. V was clipped by 8 bases and J by 4 bases, with 9 bases between them. The CDR3 is 12 residues long. CDR3 loop: CASSRGNQPQHF. The CDR3 region has the DNA TGTGCCAGCTCGCGGGGAAATCAGCCCCAGCATTTT.

The chain employs TRBV11-2 and TRBJ2-7; D call uncertain. Germline V CDR1 and CDR2: SGHAT, FQNNGV. CDR3 size: 13 residues. Trimming took 2 bases from V and 4 from J, leaving 9 bases between them. For the CDR3, the DNA is TGTGCCAGCAGCTTACAGAGTTGGTACGAGCAGTACTTC. It is translated as CASSLQSWYEQYF.

This clone was seen a single time. This chain uses TRBV18 with TRBJ2-5; 11 nucleotides align to TRBD2. The CDR3 contains 17 residues. Germline trimming cut 0 bases from V and 5 bases from J; bases unmatched to any gene: 8. CDR1 KGHSH and CDR2 LQKENI come from the germline V gene. This CDR3 reads CASSPPNSLAGGETQYF. In DNA form, the CDR3 reads TGTGCCAGCTCACCACCGAATAGTCTAGCGGGGGGTGAGACCCAGTACTTC.